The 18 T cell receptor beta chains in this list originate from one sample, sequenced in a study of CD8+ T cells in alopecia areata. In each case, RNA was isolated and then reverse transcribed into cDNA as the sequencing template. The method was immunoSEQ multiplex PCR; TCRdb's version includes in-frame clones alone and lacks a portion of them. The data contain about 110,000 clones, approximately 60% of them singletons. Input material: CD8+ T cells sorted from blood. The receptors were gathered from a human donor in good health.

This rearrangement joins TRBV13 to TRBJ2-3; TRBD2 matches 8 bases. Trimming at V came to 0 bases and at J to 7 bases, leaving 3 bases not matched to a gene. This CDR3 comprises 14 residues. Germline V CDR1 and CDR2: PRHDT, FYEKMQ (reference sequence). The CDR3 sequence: CASSLGGGAYTQYF. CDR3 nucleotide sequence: TGTGCCAGCAGCTTAGGCGGGGGGGCCTATACGCAGTATTTT.

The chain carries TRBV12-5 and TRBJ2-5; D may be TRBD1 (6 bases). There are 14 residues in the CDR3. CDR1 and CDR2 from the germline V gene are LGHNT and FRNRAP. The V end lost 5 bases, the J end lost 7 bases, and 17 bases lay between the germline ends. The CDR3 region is CASGRDTDAGTQYF. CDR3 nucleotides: TGTGCTAGTGGTCGGGACACCGACGCGGGGACCCAGTACTTC.

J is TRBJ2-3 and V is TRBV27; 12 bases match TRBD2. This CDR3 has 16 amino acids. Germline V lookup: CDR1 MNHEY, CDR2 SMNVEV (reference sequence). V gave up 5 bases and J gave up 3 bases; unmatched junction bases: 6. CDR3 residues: CASSPRLAGDTDTQYF. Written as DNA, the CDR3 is TGTGCCAGCAGTCCCCGACTAGCGGGGGATACAGATACGCAGTATTTT.

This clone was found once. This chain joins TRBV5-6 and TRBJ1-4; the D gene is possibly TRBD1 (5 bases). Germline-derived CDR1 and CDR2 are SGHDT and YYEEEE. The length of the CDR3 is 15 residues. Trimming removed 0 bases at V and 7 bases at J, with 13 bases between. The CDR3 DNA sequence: TGTGCCAGCAGCTTGGAGGGGAGGTTGGCTGAAAAACTGTTTTTT. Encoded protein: CASSLEGRLAEKLFF.

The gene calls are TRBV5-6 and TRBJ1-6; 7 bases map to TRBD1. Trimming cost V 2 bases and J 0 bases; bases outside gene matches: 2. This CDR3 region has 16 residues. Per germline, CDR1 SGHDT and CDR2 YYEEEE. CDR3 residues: CASSLGGSSYNSPLHF. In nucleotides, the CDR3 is TGTGCCAGCAGCTTAGGGGGCAGCTCCTATAATTCACCCCTCCACTTT.

In nucleotides, the CDR3 is TGCGCCAGCAGCCAAGGACAGGACATGAACACTGAAGCTTTCTTT. Encoded protein: CASSQGQDMNTEAFF. The chain links TRBV4-1 to TRBJ1-1, with D possibly being TRBD1 (6 bases). V gave up 1 base and J gave up 0 bases, with 9 bases separating them. The CDR3 length is 15 residues. The germline V gene encodes CDR1 MGHRA and CDR2 YSYEKL.

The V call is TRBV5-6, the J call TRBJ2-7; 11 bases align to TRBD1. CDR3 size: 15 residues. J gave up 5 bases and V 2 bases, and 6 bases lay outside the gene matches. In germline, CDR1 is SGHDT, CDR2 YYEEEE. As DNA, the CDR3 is TGTGCCAGCAGCTTCTGGGACAGGGGGATGGACGAGCAGTACTTC. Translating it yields CASSFWDRGMDEQYF.

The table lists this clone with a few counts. The CDR3 DNA sequence: TGTGCCAGCAGTGAAAATGAGGGCAGGTACAATGAGCAGTTCTTC. Its translation: CASSENEGRYNEQFF. This rearrangement joins TRBV6-1 to TRBJ2-1, with TRBD2 as a possible D gene (5 bases). V dropped 2 bases and J dropped 4 bases, with 12 bases sitting between them. CDR1 and CDR2 from the germline V gene are MNHNS and SASEGT. The CDR3 contains 15 residues.

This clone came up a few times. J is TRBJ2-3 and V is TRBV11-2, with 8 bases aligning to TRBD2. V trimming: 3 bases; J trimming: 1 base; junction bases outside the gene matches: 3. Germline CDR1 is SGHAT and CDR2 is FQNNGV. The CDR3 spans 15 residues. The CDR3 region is CASSLSGGGTDTQYF. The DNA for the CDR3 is TGTGCCAGCAGCTTGAGCGGGGGAGGCACAGATACGCAGTATTTT.

This CDR3 reads CASSLEQRQYF. In DNA, the CDR3 is TGTGCCAGCAGCTTAGAACAGAGGCAGTACTTC. This chain links TRBV13 with TRBJ2-7; D gene uncertain. Deletions cut 1 base from V and 9 bases from J, with 7 bases between. CDR1 PRHDT and CDR2 FYEKMQ come from the germline V gene (reference sequence). This CDR3 contains 11 residues.

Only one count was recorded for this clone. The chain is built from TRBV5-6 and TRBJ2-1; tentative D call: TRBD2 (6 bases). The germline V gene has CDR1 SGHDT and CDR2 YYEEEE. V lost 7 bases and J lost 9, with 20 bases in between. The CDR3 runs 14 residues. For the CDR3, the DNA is TGTGCCAGCTCCATGGAGGGGCGGGTACGTGAGCAGTTCTTC. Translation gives CASSMEGRVREQFF. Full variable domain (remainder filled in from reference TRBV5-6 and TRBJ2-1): DAGVTQSPTHLIKTRGQQVTLRCSPKSGHDTVSWYQQALGQGPQFIFQYYEEEERQRGNFPDRFSGHQFPNYSSELNVNALLLGDSALYLCASSMEGRVREQFFGPGTRLTVL.

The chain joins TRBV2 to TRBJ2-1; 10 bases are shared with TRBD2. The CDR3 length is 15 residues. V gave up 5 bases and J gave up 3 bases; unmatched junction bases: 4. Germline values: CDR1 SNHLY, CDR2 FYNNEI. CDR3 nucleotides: TGTGCCAGCAGTATGGGACTAGCGTACTACAATGAGCAGTTCTTC. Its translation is CASSMGLAYYNEQFF.

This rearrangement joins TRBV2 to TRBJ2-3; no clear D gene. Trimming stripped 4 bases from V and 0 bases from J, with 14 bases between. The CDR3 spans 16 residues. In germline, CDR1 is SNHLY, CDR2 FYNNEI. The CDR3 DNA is TGTGCCAGCAGTGCTTCCCCTCACGAAAGCACAGATACGCAGTATTTT. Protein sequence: CASSASPHESTDTQYF.

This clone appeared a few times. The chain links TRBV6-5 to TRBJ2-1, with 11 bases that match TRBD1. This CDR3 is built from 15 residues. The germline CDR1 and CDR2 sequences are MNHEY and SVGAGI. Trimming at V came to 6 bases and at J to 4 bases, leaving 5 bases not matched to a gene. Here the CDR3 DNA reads TGTGCCAGCAGGGACAGGGGGCGAGGGTACAATGAGCAGTTCTTC. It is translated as CASRDRGRGYNEQFF.

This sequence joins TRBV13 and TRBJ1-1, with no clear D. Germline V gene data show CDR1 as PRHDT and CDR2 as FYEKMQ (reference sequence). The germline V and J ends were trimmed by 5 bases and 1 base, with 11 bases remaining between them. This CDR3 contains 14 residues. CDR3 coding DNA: TGTGCCAGCAGCCCCACGGGCAAGAACACTGAAGCTTTCTTT. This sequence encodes CASSPTGKNTEAFF. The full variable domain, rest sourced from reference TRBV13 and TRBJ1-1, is AAGVIQSPRHLIKEKRETATLKCYPIPRHDTVYWYQQGPGQDPQFLISFYEKMQSDKGSIPDRFSAQQFSDYHSELNMSSLELGDSALYFCASSPTGKNTEAFFGQGTRLTVV.

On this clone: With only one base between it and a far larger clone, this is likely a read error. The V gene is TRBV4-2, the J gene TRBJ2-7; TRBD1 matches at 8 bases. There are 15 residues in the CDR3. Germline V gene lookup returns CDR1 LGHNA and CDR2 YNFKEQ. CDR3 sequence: CAGSQEGQGTYEQYF. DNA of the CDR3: TGTGCCGGCAGCCAAGAAGGACAGGGCACCTACGAGCAGTACTTC.

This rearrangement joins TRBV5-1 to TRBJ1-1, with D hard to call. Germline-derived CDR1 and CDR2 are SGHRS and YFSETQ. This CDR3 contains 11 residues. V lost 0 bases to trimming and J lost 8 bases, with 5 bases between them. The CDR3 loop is CASSLGAEAFF. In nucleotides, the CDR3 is TGCGCCAGCAGCTTGGGGGCCGAAGCTTTCTTT.

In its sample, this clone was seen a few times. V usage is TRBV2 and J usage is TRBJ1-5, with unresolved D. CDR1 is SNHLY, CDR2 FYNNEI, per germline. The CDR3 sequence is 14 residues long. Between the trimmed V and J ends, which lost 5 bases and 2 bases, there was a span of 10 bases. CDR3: CASSKLGGNQPQHF. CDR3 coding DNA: TGTGCCAGCAGTAAGTTAGGAGGCAATCAGCCCCAGCATTTT.